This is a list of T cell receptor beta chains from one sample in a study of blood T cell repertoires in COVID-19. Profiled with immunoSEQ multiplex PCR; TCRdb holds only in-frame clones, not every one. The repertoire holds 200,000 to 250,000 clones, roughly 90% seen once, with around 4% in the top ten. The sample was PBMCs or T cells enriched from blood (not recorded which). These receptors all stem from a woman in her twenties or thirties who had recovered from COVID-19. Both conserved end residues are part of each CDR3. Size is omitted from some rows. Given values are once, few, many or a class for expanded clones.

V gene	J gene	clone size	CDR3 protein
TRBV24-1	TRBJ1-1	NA	CATSDFRDRVRVFF
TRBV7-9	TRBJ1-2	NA	CASSSGTGSNYGYTF
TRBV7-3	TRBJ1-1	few	CASSPGGPGTEAFF
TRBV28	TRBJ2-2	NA	CASRSPGDTGELFF
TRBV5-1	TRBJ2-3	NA	CASSLTGTGLSDTQYF
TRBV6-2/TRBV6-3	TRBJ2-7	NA	CASSYLKRLDEQYF
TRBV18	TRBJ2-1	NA	CASSPRGSSYNEQFF
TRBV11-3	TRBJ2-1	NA	CASSRGGRSYNEQFF
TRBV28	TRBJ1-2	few	CASSTPGGSYGYTF
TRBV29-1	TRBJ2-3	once	CGSRTRHTDTQYF
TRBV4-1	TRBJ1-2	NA	CASSHVPGQGPLIDYGYTF
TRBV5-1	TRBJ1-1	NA	CASSLVGQGNTEAFF
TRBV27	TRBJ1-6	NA	CASRLGGGAYNSPLHF
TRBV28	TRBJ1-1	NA	CASTNPPGSIEAFF
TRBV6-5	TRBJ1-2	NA	CASSLGTGNYGYTF
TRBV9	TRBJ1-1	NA	CASSVAAGGTEAFF
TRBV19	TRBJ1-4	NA	CASSITANEKLFF
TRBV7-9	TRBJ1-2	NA	CASSPGQGADLSGYTF